The entry below describes one T cell receptor (beta chain). Per the germline V gene, CDR1 is GTSNPN and CDR2 is SVGIG (reference sequence). This CDR3 spans 17 amino acids. The V end lost 3 bases, the J end lost 2 bases, and 17 bases lay between the germline ends. The data are from a study of blood T cell repertoires in COVID-19. Study-level background: Samples of COVID-19 (acute and convalescent) were obtained from the United States, Italy and Spain. T cells, B-cell-depleted T cells, or PBMCs provided the cDNA or gDNA that served as material.

Produced via immunoSEQ multiplex PCR; TCRdb's table is partial and in-frame only. The table records about 120,000 clones, 70% to 80% of them present only once. This TCR was sampled from a woman older than 75 with acute or convalescent COVID-19. The source material was peripheral blood. The genes are TRBV30 and TRBJ2-6, with D possibly being TRBD2 (5 bases). The DNA for the CDR3 is TGTGCCTGGAGAAGAGGGCGGTTGAGGACTGGGGCCAACGTCCTGACTTTC. Amino acids: CAWRRGRLRTGANVLTF.